This T cell receptor beta chain is from a study of T cells in localized non-small cell lung cancer. The table came from immunoSEQ multiplex PCR; TCRdb's copy has only in-frame clones and leaves some out. The repertoire includes roughly 24,000 clones, about 86% of them detected once, and 0.95% to 1.3% sits in the top ten. The germline V and J ends were trimmed by 6 bases and 2 bases, with 8 bases remaining between them. CDR1 SNHLY and CDR2 FYNNEI come from the germline V gene. The CDR3 sequence is 13 residues long. The V and J genes are TRBV2 and TRBJ2-1; possibly TRBD1 for D (6 bases). The sample here was peripheral blood, taken before any cancer treatment. The source of this sequence is a woman aged 35 to 70 with stage I lung adenocarcinoma. The DNA for the CDR3 is TGTGCCAGCAGACAGGGACCCTACAATGAGCAGTTCTTC. The encoded protein is CASRQGPYNEQFF.